This is a list of T cell receptor beta chains from one sample in a study of T cell repertoires in cytomegalovirus infection. MiXCR, run by TCRdb on the reads, gives a single entry per CDR3 protein. The table has around 430,000 distinct CDR3 sequences, approximately 42% seen once. For these TCRs, the target antigens are not known. Sequences were derived from cultured PBMCs, sampled from culture after CMV antigen stimulation. The receptors stem from a human donor in good health (CMV status not recorded). Some clones in this sample may be carry-over from other donors' samples. The CDR3 runs from the conserved cysteine through the conserved F or W. D genes are given only for firm matches.

TRBJ2-2 TRBD2 TRBV11-2 14 CASSRLWGGGELFF
TRBJ2-3 . TRBV12-3/TRBV12-4 12 CASSPPVRTQYF
TRBJ2-1 . TRBV7-2 15 CASSLTLFSYNEQFF
TRBJ2-7 . TRBV7-2 12 CASSLELRGQYF
TRBJ2-5 . TRBV20-1 14 CSARDGREEETQYF
TRBJ1-4 TRBD1 TRBV7-2 17 CASSPSGSRGLGEKLFF
TRBJ2-1 TRBD2 TRBV30 17 CAWSVRLAGGERGEQFF
TRBJ1-1 . TRBV27 13 CASIKHGNTEAFF
TRBJ2-2 . TRBV2 13 CASRATRDGELFF
TRBJ2-2 TRBD2 TRBV12-5 14 CASGKREGTGELFF
TRBJ2-1 . TRBV6-5 15 CASSYSWLAAGEQFF
TRBJ1-1 . TRBV7-6 13 CASSANGDTEAFF
TRBJ1-6 . TRBV5-1 17 CASSEALTPGRNSPLHF
TRBJ1-5 TRBD1 TRBV18 16 CASSQQGARVNQPQHF
TRBJ2-3 TRBD2 TRBV20-1 15 CSAREGGGGVDTQYF
TRBJ2-7 . TRBV7-2 15 CASSRPGQSTWEQYF
TRBJ1-3 . TRBV6-5 15 CASSYRGISGNTIYF
TRBJ2-3 . TRBV12-5 13 CASGYDRTDTQYF
TRBJ1-2 TRBD1 TRBV6-8 16 CASTPLGTGRNYGYTF
TRBJ1-1 . TRBV11-2 11 CASSFRCEAFF
TRBJ2-7 . TRBV7-6 14 CASSLLDSSYEQYF
TRBJ1-6 TRBD1 TRBV12-3/TRBV12-4 17 CASSRDRDRFYNSPLHF
TRBJ1-1 TRBD1 TRBV28 17 CASSFSIPGTGFAEAFF
TRBJ2-1 . TRBV7-2 21 CASSLVAREYSPTTFDNEQFF
TRBJ2-3 TRBD2 TRBV4-2 18 CASSEVRGGAGGADTQYF
TRBJ2-3 . TRBV19 16 CASSIQALAGTDTQYF
TRBJ2-1 TRBD1 TRBV2 13 CASSGQGPGEQFF
TRBJ2-3 . TRBV5-1 12 CASRDSGDTQYF
TRBJ1-1 TRBD1 TRBV20-1 17 CSARDRTGQGANTEAFF
TRBJ1-2 . TRBV12-5 14 CASGLVLRGGGYTF
TRBJ1-1 . TRBV7-8 15 CASSLGQSEQAEAFF
TRBJ2-1 TRBD1 TRBV6-6 15 CASSYGTGEYNEQFF
TRBJ2-7 TRBD2 TRBV7-2 15 CASSLMLAGGYEQYF
TRBJ1-2 TRBD1 TRBV29-1 10 CSVPGQGYTF
TRBJ1-5 TRBD1 TRBV12-3/TRBV12-4 17 CASSLRQGFLSNQPQHF
TRBJ2-5 . TRBV7-4 15 CASSLGPRRQETQYF